These 20 T cell receptor beta chains originate from one sample sequenced in a study of control samples from healthy donors and cancer patients. The method was immunoSEQ multiplex PCR; TCRdb's version includes in-frame clones alone and lacks a portion of them. Among roughly 40,000 clones listed, approximately 87% were seen once. What was sequenced was blood. These receptors all come from a man aged 55 to 70 in good health.

The chain links TRBV2 to TRBJ2-5; possible D gene TRBD1, 6 bases. V shed 8 bases and J shed 6 bases, with 19 bases lying between them. From germline, CDR1 is SNHLY and CDR2 FYNNEI. The CDR3 covers 14 residues. CDR3 nucleotides: TGTGCCAGCTTGAAACAGGAAAGGGGGAAGACCCAGTACTTC. It yields the protein CASLKQERGKTQYF.

As to this clone: A junction end diverges from the germline sequence, so it may reflect a read error. This sequence joins TRBV7-7 and TRBJ1-1; TRBD1 agrees at 7 bases. The germline gives CDR1 SSHAT, CDR2 FNYEAQ (reference sequence). This CDR3 has 15 residues. CDR3 loop: CASSLVTGANTEAFF. DNA of the CDR3: TGTGCTAGCAGCTTAGTAACAGGGGCAAACACTGAAGCTTTCTTT.

V is TRBV18 and J is TRBJ2-7, with 8 bases aligning to TRBD2. V lost 2 bases and J lost 2; bases outside the gene matches: 5. From germline, CDR1 is KGHSH and CDR2 LQKENI. CDR3 size: 15 residues. In DNA, the CDR3 is TGTGCCAGCTCACCAGGTAGCGGGGTAACCTACGAGCAGTACTTC. Residues: CASSPGSGVTYEQYF.

This clone was counted only a few times. The genes are TRBV6-1 and TRBJ2-1; 7 bases are shared with TRBD2. The CDR3 covers 19 residues. Germline CDR1 and CDR2: MNHNS and SASEGT. Trimming removed 2 bases from V and 0 bases from J; junction bases left unmatched: 13. This CDR3 is CASSELDRGRRSSYNEQFF. The CDR3 bases are TGTGCCAGCAGTGAATTAGATCGCGGGAGACGAAGCTCCTACAATGAGCAGTTCTTC.

The chain uses TRBV11-2 and TRBJ1-3, with TRBD1 matching over 9 bases. CDR3 length: 16 residues. Losses at the gene ends were 5 bases for V and 4 bases for J; bases not matched to a gene: 9. Germline V CDR1 and CDR2: SGHAT, FQNNGV. CDR3 region: CASSPATGGAGNTIYF. In nucleotides, the CDR3 is TGTGCCAGCAGCCCGGCGACAGGGGGGGCCGGAAACACCATATATTTT.

V is TRBV3-1 (or the pseudogene TRBV3-2) and J is TRBJ2-6; D unclear. V gave up 1 base and J gave up 2 bases, with 0 bases separating them. There are 13 residues in the CDR3. Looked up from germline, CDR1 is LGHDT and CDR2 is YNNKEL (reference sequence). In DNA form, the CDR3 reads TGTGCCAGCAGCCAAGCTGGGGCCAACGTCCTGACTTTC. Translation gives CASSQAGANVLTF.

J is TRBJ1-1 and V is TRBV7-8, with D unresolved. Germline V gene sequence: CDR1 SGHVS, CDR2 FQNEAQ. Trimming removed 0 bases at V and 1 base at J, with 6 bases between. The CDR3 contains 14 residues. The CDR3 protein is CASSLARGNTEAFF. The CDR3 DNA reads TGTGCCAGCAGCTTAGCGCGGGGGAACACTGAAGCTTTCTTT.

The chain links TRBV27 to TRBJ1-5, with D hard to call. Trimming removed 3 bases at V and 1 base at J, with 4 bases between. The CDR3 has 13 amino acids. The germline V gene has CDR1 MNHEY and CDR2 SMNVEV (reference sequence). In DNA, the CDR3 is TGTGCCAGCAGTTTGTGGAGCAATCAGCCCCAGCATTTT. Translating gives CASSLWSNQPQHF.

The chain combines TRBV5-1 with TRBJ2-3; TRBD2 aligns across 10 bases. Trimming at V came to 3 bases and at J to 3 bases, leaving 4 bases not matched to a gene. The CDR3 extends over 15 amino acids. Germline loops: CDR1 SGHRS, CDR2 YFSETQ. DNA for the CDR3: TGCGCCAGCAGCTCGACACTAGCGGGAACAGATACGCAGTATTTT. Amino acids: CASSSTLAGTDTQYF.

V gene TRBV28 combines with J gene TRBJ2-6; D possibly corresponds to TRBD2 (5 bases). Trimming left V 5 bases short and J 0 bases short, with 11 bases between. The CDR3 length is 16 residues. Looked up from germline, CDR1 is MDHEN and CDR2 is SYDVKM. For the CDR3, the DNA is TGTGCCAGCAGTACCCGGACTCGCTCTGGGGCCAACGTCCTGACTTTC. This codes for CASSTRTRSGANVLTF.

This chain uses TRBV29-1 with TRBJ1-5; D unresolved. Germline V gene lookup returns CDR1 SQVTM and CDR2 ANQGSEA. V was trimmed by 6 bases and J by 3 bases, leaving 9 bases between them. CDR3 size: 12 residues. The CDR3 DNA is TGCAGCGTCGCCGGGGACAATCAGCCCCAGCATTTT. It codes for CSVAGDNQPQHF.

This clone was recorded a few times. The chain recombines TRBV4-1 with TRBJ1-4; D is perhaps TRBD1 (5 bases). CDR1 is MGHRA and CDR2 is YSYEKL in the germline V gene. CDR3 length equals 15 residues. V was pared by 1 base and J by 4 bases, with 10 bases between. The CDR3 is CASSQVKGNNEKLFF. Here the CDR3 DNA reads TGCGCCAGCAGCCAAGTTAAGGGGAATAATGAAAAACTGTTTTTT.

This clone has just one count. This chain uses TRBV9 with TRBJ2-2, with 7 bases identical to TRBD2. Germline V gene data show CDR1 as SGDLS and CDR2 as YYNGEE. The junction had 4 bases not matched to a gene; V was cut back by 3 bases and J by 2 bases. There are 15 residues in the CDR3. The CDR3 reads CASSARGDNTGELFF. The CDR3 DNA reads as TGTGCCAGCAGCGCACGGGGGGACAACACCGGGGAGCTGTTTTTT.

There are a few counts of this clone. J is TRBJ2-7 and V is TRBV3-1 (or the pseudogene TRBV3-2), with a possible D match to TRBD2 (6 bases). Germline CDR1 is LGHDT and CDR2 is YNNKEL (reference sequence). V was pared by 0 bases and J by 2 bases, with 14 bases between. The CDR3 loop spans 16 amino acids. CDR3 loop: CASSQEPRGRPYEQYF. The CDR3 coding sequence is TGTGCCAGCAGCCAAGAACCGAGAGGGAGGCCCTACGAGCAGTACTTC.

This clone was seen a handful of times. V gene TRBV19 combines with J gene TRBJ2-1, with TRBD1 matching over 10 bases. The CDR3 consists of 15 residues. Trimming took 7 bases from V and 1 from J; bases not matched to a gene: 4. Germline CDR1 is LNHDA and CDR2 is SQIVND (reference sequence). The CDR3 reads CASTPGQGSYNEQFF. The DNA for the CDR3 is TGTGCCAGTACCCCGGGACAGGGGTCCTACAATGAGCAGTTCTTC.

The chain combines TRBV18 with TRBJ1-5, with D possibly matching TRBD1 (5 bases). The germline CDR1 and CDR2 sequences are KGHSH and LQKENI. The CDR3 is made up of 15 amino acids. Trimming shortened V by 1 base and J by 2 bases, and 9 bases separated the two germline ends. In DNA form, the CDR3 reads TGTGCCAGCTCACCACAGGGGAACCGCAATCAGCCCCAGCATTTT. This encodes CASSPQGNRNQPQHF.

V usage is TRBV5-8 and J usage is TRBJ2-1, with TRBD1 as a possible D gene (6 bases). Trimming removed 4 bases from V and 12 bases from J, with 14 bases in between. Germline V gene sequence: CDR1 SGHTS, CDR2 YDEGEE. The CDR3 runs 12 residues. CDR3 residues: CASSQFRGPQFF. The CDR3 bases are TGTGCCAGCAGCCAATTCAGGGGACCGCAGTTCTTC.

The CDR3 nucleotides are TGCGCCAGCAGCCAAGCCAGACAGGGGGCATGGAACTATGGCTACACCTTC. It yields the protein CASSQARQGAWNYGYTF. The V call is TRBV4-3, the J call TRBJ1-2; 10 bases line up with TRBD1. CDR3 size: 17 residues. V lost 1 base and J lost 2; bases outside the gene matches: 7. Per germline, CDR1 LGHNA and CDR2 YSLEER.

The rearrangement uses TRBV5-4 and TRBJ1-4, with TRBD1 matching 7 bases. The CDR3 has 15 residues. V trimming: 7 bases; J trimming: 7 bases; junction bases outside the gene matches: 13. Looked up from germline, CDR1 is SGHNT and CDR2 is YYREEE (reference sequence). Written as DNA, the CDR3 is TGTGCCAGCGGCACAACAGGGGAGATCGGTGAAAAACTGTTTTTT. Its protein is CASGTTGEIGEKLFF.

V gene TRBV12-5 combines with J gene TRBJ1-1, with TRBD1 as a possible D gene (6 bases). Germline CDR1 and CDR2: LGHNT and FRNRAP. Trimming took off 7 bases at V and 4 bases at J, with 16 bases between the two ends. There are 14 residues in the CDR3. CDR3 sequence reads: CASALQGFATEAFF. The CDR3 bases are TGTGCTAGTGCCCTCCAGGGGTTCGCCACTGAAGCTTTCTTT.